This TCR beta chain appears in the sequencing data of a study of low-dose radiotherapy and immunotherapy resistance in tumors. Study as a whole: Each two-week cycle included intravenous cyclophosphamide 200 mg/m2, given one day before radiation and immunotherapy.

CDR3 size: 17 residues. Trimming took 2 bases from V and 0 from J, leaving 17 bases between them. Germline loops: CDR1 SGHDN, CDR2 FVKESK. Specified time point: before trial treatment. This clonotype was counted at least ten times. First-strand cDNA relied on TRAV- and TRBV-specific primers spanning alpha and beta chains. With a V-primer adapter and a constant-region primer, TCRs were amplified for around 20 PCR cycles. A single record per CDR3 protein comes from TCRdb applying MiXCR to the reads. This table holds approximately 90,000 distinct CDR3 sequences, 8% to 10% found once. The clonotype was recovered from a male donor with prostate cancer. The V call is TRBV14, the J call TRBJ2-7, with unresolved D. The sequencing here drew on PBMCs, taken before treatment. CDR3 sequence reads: CASSQFPANPTSYEQYF. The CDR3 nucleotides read TGTGCCAGCAGCCAATTTCCGGCTAACCCGACCTCCTACGAGCAGTACTTC. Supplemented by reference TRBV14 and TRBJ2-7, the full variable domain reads EAGVTQFPSHSVIEKGQTVTLRCDPISGHDNLYWYRRVMGKEIKFLLHFVKESKQDESGMPNNRFLAERTGGTYSTLKVQPAELEDSGVYFCASSQFPANPTSYEQYFGPGTRLTVT.